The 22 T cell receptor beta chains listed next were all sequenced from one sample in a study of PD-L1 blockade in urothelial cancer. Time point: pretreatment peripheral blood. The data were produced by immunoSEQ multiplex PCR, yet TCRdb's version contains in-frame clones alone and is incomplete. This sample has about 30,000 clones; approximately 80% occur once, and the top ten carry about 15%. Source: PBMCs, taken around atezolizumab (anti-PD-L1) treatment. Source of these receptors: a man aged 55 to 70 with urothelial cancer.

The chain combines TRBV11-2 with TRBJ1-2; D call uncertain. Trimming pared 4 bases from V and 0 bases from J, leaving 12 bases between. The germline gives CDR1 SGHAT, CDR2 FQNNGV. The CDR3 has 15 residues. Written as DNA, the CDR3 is TGTGCCAGCAGCTCTCCTAGGAGGTCTAACTATGGCTACACCTTC. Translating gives CASSSPRRSNYGYTF.

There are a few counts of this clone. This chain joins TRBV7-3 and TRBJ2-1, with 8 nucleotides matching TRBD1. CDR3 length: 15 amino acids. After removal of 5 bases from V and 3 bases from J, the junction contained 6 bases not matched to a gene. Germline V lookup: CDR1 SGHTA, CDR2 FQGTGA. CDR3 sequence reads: CASSLSRGLYNEQFF. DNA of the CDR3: TGTGCCAGCAGCCTTAGCAGGGGGCTCTACAATGAGCAGTTCTTC.

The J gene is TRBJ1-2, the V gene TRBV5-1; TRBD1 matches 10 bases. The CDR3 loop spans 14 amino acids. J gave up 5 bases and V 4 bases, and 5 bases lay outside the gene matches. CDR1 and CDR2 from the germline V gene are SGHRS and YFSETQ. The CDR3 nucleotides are TGCGCCAGCAGCAGGACAGGGGGGCAATATGGCTACACCTTC. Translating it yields CASSRTGGQYGYTF. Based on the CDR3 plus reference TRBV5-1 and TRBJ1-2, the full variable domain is KAGVTQTPRYLIKTRGQQVTLSCSPISGHRSVSWYQQTPGQGLQFLFEYFSETQRNKGNFPGRFSGRQFSNSRSEMNVSTLELGDSALYLCASSRTGGQYGYTFGSGTRLTVV.

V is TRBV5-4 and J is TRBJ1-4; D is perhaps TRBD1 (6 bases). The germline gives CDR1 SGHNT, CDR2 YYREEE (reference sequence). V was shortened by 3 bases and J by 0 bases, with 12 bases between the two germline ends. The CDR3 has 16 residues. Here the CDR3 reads CASSSGQSSTNEKLFF. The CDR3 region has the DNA TGTGCCAGCAGCTCTGGACAGAGTTCAACTAATGAAAAACTGTTTTTT.

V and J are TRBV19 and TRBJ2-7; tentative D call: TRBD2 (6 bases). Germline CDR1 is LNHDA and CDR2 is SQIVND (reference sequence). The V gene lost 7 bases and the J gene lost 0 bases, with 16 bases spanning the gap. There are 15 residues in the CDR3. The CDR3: CASKEAAGYSYEQYF. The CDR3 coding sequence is TGTGCCAGTAAGGAAGCGGCGGGATACTCCTACGAGCAGTACTTC.

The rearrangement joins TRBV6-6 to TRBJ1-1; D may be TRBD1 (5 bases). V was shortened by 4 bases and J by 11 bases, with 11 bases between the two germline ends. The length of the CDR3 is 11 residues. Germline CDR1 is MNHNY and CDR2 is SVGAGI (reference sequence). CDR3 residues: CASSWGPEAFF. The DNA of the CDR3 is TGTGCCAGCAGTTGGGGCCCCGAGGCTTTCTTT.

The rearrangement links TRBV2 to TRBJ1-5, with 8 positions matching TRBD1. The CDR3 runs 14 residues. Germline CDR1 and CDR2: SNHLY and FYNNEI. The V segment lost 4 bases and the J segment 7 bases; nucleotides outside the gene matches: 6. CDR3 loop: CASSGSGGTQPQHF. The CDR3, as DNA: TGTGCCAGCAGTGGTTCAGGGGGCACGCAGCCCCAGCATTTT.

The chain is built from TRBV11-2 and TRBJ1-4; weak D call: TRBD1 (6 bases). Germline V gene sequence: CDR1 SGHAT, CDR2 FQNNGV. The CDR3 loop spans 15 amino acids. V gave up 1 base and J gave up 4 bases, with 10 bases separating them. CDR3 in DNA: TGTGCCAGCAGCTTAGGCGGACAGAGTAATGAAAAACTGTTTTTT. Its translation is CASSLGGQSNEKLFF.

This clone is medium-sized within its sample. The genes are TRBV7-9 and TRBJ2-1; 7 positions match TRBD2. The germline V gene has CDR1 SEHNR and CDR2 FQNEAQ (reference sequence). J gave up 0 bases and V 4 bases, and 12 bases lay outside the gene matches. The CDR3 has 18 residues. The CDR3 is CASSWSGMWGSSYNEQFF. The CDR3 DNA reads TGTGCCAGCAGCTGGAGCGGGATGTGGGGAAGCTCCTACAATGAGCAGTTCTTC.

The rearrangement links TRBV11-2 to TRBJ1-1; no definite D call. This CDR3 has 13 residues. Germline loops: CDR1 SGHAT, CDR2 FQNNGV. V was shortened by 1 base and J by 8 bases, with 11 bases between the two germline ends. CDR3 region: CASSLGAGWEAFF. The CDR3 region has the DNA TGTGCCAGCAGCTTAGGGGCGGGCTGGGAAGCTTTCTTT.

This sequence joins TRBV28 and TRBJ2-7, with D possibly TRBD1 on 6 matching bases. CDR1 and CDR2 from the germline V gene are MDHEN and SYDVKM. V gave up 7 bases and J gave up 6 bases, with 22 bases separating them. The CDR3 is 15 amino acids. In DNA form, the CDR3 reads TGTGCCAGCACCCCTGGACAGATCGGTCTCGGCGAGCAGTACTTC. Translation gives CASTPGQIGLGEQYF.

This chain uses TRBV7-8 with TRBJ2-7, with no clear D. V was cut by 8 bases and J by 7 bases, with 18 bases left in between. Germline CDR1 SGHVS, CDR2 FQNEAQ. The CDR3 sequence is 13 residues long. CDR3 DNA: TGTGCCAGCCGGTCAGCGCCCCGGCGGGAGCAGTACTTC. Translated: CASRSAPRREQYF.

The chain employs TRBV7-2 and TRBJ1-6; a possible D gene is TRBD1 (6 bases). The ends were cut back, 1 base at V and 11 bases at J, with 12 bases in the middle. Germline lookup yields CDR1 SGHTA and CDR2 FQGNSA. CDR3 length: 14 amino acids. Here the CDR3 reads CASSLDRAAPPLHF. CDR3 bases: TGTGCCAGCAGCTTAGACAGGGCGGCACCACCCCTCCACTTT.

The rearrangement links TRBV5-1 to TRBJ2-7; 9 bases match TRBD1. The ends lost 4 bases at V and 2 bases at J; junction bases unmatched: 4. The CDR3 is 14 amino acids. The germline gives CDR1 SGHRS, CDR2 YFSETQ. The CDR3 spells CASSPGTGTYEQYF. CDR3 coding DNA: TGCGCCAGCAGCCCCGGGACAGGGACCTACGAGCAGTACTTC.

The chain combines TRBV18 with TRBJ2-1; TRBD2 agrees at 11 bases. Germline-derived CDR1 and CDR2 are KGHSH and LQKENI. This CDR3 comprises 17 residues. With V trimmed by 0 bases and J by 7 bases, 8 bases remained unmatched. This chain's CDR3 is CASSPPSGTSGTNEQFF. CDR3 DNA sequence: TGTGCCAGCTCACCACCCTCCGGGACTAGCGGAACAAATGAGCAGTTCTTC.

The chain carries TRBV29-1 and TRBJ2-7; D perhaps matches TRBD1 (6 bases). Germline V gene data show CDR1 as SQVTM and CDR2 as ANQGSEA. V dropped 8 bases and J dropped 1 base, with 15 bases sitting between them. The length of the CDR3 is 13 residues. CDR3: CSLGATSSYEQYF. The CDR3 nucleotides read TGCAGCCTGGGGGCGACCTCGTCCTACGAGCAGTACTTC.

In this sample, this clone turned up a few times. In DNA, the CDR3 is TGTGCCAGCAGCTCAGACAGAAACACTGAAGCTTTCTTT. Its translation: CASSSDRNTEAFF. V usage is TRBV11-2 and J usage is TRBJ1-1, with D maybe TRBD1 (5 bases). V was shortened by 4 bases and J by 2 bases, with 8 bases between the two germline ends. Germline V gene lookup returns CDR1 SGHAT and CDR2 FQNNGV. The CDR3 is 13 amino acids.

The CDR3 bases are TGTGCCAGCAGCTTAAGCGGGGATCAGCCCCAGCATTTT. Translating it yields CASSLSGDQPQHF. The rearrangement joins TRBV7-3 to TRBJ1-5; D is unresolved. The CDR3 totals 13 residues. The ends were cut back, 1 base at V and 5 bases at J, with 6 bases in the middle. Looked up from germline, CDR1 is SGHTA and CDR2 is FQGTGA.

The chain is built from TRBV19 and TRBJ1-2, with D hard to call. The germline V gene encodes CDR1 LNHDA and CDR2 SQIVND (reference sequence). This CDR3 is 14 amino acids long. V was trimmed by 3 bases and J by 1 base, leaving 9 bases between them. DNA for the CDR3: TGTGCCAGTAGTATGTCCGGAGGTAACTATGGCTACACCTTC. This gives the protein CASSMSGGNYGYTF.

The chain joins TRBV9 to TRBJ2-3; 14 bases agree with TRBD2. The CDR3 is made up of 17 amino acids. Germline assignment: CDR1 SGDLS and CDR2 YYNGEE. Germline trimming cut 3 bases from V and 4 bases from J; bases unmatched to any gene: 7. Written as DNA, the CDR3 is TGTGCCAGCAGCGGTCGGACTAGCGGGAGGAGAGCAGATACGCAGTATTTT. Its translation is CASSGRTSGRRADTQYF.

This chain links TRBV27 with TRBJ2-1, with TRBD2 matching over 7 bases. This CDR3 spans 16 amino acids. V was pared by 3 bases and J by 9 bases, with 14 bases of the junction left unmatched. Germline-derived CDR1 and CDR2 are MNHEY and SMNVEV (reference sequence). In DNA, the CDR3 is TGTGCCAGCAGTTTTTCCTCTAGCGGACCTTACTTTGAGCAGTTCTTC. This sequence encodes CASSFSSSGPYFEQFF.

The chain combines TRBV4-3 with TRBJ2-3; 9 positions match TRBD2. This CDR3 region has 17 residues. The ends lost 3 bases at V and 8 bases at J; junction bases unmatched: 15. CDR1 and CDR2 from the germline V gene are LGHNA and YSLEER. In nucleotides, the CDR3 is TGCGCCAGCAGCCACTCCTCTCTAGCGGGATCGTTAGGTACGCAGTATTTT. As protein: CASSHSSLAGSLGTQYF.